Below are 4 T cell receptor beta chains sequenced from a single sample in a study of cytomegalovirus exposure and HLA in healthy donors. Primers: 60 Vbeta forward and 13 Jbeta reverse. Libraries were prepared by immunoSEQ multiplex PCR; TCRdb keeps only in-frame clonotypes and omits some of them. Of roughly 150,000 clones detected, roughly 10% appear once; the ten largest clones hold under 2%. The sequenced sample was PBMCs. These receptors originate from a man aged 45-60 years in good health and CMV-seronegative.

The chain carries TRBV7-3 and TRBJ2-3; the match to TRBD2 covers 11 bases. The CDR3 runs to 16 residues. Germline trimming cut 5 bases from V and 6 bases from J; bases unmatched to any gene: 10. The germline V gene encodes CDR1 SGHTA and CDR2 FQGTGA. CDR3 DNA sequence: TGTGCCAGCAGCCTCTTAGCGGGGGGGTTATGGGATACGCAGTATTTT. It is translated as CASSLLAGGLWDTQYF.

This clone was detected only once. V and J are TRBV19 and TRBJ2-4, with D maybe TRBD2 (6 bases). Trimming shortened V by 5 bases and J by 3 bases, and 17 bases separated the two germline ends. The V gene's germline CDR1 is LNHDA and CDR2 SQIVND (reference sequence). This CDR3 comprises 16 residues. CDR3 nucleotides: TGTGCCAGTAGTGCCAACTTGGGACTGGTCAAAAACATTCAGTACTTC. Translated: CASSANLGLVKNIQYF.

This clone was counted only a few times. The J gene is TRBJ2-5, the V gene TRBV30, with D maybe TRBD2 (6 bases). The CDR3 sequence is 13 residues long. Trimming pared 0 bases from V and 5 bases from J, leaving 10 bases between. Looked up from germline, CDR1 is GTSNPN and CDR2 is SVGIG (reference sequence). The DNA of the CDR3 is TGTGCCTGGAGTGTTTCTCTAGCGGAGACCCAGTACTTC. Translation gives CAWSVSLAETQYF.

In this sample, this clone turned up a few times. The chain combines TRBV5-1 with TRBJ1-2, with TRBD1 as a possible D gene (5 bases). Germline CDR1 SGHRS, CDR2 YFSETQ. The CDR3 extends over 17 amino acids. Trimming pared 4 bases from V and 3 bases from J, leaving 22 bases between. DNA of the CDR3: TGCGCCAGCAGCCTGAATCCAGTTGGGGGGGAGGACTATGGCTACACCTTC. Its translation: CASSLNPVGGEDYGYTF.